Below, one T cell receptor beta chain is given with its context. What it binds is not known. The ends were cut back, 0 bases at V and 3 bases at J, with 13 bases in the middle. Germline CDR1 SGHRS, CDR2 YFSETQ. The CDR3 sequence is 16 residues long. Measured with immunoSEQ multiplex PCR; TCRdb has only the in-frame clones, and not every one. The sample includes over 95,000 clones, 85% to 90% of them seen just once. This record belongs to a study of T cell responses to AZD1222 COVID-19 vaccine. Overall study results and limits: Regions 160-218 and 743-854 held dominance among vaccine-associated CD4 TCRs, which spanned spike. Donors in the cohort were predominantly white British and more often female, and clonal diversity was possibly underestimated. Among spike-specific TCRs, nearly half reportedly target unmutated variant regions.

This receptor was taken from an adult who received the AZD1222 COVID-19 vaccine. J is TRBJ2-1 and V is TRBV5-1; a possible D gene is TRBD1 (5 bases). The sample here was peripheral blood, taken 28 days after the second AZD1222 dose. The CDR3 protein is CASSLEPWTSYNEQFF. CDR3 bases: TGCGCCAGCAGCTTGGAACCCTGGACAAGCTACAATGAGCAGTTCTTC.